These 25 T cell receptor beta chains were all obtained from the same sample, sequenced in a study of monozygotic twins with inflammatory bowel disease. One entry per CDR3 protein, without DNA, is what TCRdb gives after re-calling the 5' RACE reads. This sample's table reports 150,000 to 200,000 distinct CDR3 sequences. Sequenced: blood. The source of these receptors is a human donor with ulcerative colitis or Crohn's disease, or a healthy co-twin of an affected twin (not recorded which).

This chain joins TRBV20-1 and TRBJ2-1; lacking DNA, the TRBD1 call made by TCRdb goes unchecked. The germline CDR1 and CDR2 sequences are DFQATT and SNEGSKA (reference sequence). CDR3 length: 15 amino acids. The CDR3 sequence: CSWKGGDRETIEQFF.

The rearrangement links TRBV10-3 to TRBJ1-1. There are 13 residues in the CDR3. The germline V gene has CDR1 ENHRY and CDR2 SYGVKD. The CDR3 loop is CATLDKVASVAFF.

V gene TRBV20-1 combines with J gene TRBJ1-2; TCRdb calls TRBD1, which cannot be checked without DNA. This CDR3 comprises 14 residues. Germline V CDR1 and CDR2: DFQATT, SNEGSKA (reference sequence). The CDR3 sequence: CSARVVGGVFGYTF.

The V call is TRBV29-1, the J call TRBJ2-1; the TCRdb call, TRBD1, lacks DNA for checking. The germline V gene has CDR1 SQVTM and CDR2 ANQGSEA. There are 16 residues in the CDR3. The CDR3 protein is CSVPEGSGRTYNEQFF.

The chain links TRBV20-1 to TRBJ2-2; TCRdb calls TRBD1, which cannot be checked without DNA. Germline CDR1 is DFQATT and CDR2 is SNEGSKA (reference sequence). The CDR3 runs to 13 residues. The CDR3 spells CSARGRSAGELCF.

This sequence joins TRBV20-1 and TRBJ2-1; TCRdb outputs TRBD2, but without DNA this stays unchecked. Germline CDR1 and CDR2: DFQATT and SNEGSKA (reference sequence). There are 19 residues in the CDR3. CDR3 sequence: CSARDGLADRTGSYNEQFF.

The rearrangement joins TRBV6-2 or TRBV6-3 to TRBJ2-1; TCRdb's D call of TRBD1 is untestable without DNA. CDR1 is MNHEY and CDR2 is SVGEGT in the germline V gene. This CDR3 spans 16 amino acids. The CDR3 reads CASSRKGGTSTYEQFF.

V and J are TRBV27 and TRBJ2-3; there is no DNA to check the TCRdb D call of TRBD2. This CDR3 comprises 16 residues. CDR1 is MNHEY, CDR2 SMNVEV, per germline (reference sequence). CDR3: CASSSGTSGVTDTQYF.

The rearrangement links TRBV6-4 to TRBJ2-6; TCRdb outputs TRBD2, but without DNA this stays unchecked. Germline V gene data show CDR1 as MRHNA and CDR2 as SNTAGT. There are 18 residues in the CDR3. CDR3 sequence reads: CASSDRASGSSGANVLTF.

The rearrangement joins TRBV5-1 to TRBJ1-2. Germline values: CDR1 SGHRS, CDR2 YFSETQ. The CDR3 totals 12 residues. CDR3 sequence: CASSPEAYGYTF.

J is TRBJ2-1 and V is TRBV14. The germline CDR1 and CDR2 sequences are SGHDN and FVKESK. The CDR3 covers 17 residues. The CDR3 reads CASSRLGSLSSYNEQFF.

The chain employs TRBV2 and TRBJ2-5; TCRdb outputs TRBD1, but without DNA this stays unchecked. Germline CDR1 reads SNHLY; CDR2 reads FYNNEI. The CDR3 covers 14 residues. Here the CDR3 reads CASSGGRGSSTQYF.

This CDR3 reads CASSLSIGGRNSPLHF. The chain combines TRBV11-2 with TRBJ1-6; TCRdb's D call of TRBD1 is untestable without DNA. Germline V gene sequence: CDR1 SGHAT, CDR2 FQNNGV. The CDR3 has 16 residues.

The rearrangement uses TRBV19 and TRBJ2-6; TCRdb reports TRBD1, a call that lacks DNA to check it against. The CDR3 runs 16 residues. CDR1 LNHDA and CDR2 SQIVND come from the germline V gene (reference sequence). CDR3 sequence: CASSILGGAGANVLTF.

J is TRBJ2-1 and V is TRBV6-5; TCRdb indicates TRBD1, and absent DNA this call remains unverified. Germline V gives CDR1 MNHEY, CDR2 SVGAGI. The CDR3 is 12 residues long. The CDR3: CASSWQGNEQFF.

V gene TRBV7-7 combines with J gene TRBJ2-1; TCRdb gives TRBD1 as the D gene, but with no DNA this cannot be confirmed. CDR3 length: 15 residues. Germline lookup yields CDR1 SSHAT and CDR2 FNYEAQ (reference sequence). The CDR3 sequence is CASSQTRGGNNEQFF. Supplemented by reference TRBV7-7 and TRBJ2-1, the full variable domain reads GAGVSQSPRYKVTKRGQDVTLRCDPISSHATLYWYQQALGQGPEFLTYFNYEAQPDKSGLPSDRFSAERPEGSISTLTIQRTEQRDSAMYRCASSQTRGGNNEQFFGPGTRLTVL.

J is TRBJ1-5 and V is TRBV4-2; TCRdb's assignment of TRBD1 cannot be checked, as there is no DNA. This CDR3 has 15 residues. Germline V CDR1 and CDR2: LGHNA, YNFKEQ. The CDR3 is CASSPSNWGGQPQHF.

V gene TRBV12-3 or TRBV12-4 combines with J gene TRBJ2-1; no DNA is available, so the TRBD1 call from TCRdb remains unchecked. The CDR3 is 16 residues long. Here the CDR3 reads CASSPPAGGNYNEQFF.

V usage is TRBV19 and J usage is TRBJ2-5; with no DNA, the TCRdb D assignment of TRBD2 cannot be verified. CDR1 and CDR2 (germline): LNHDA, SQIVND (reference sequence). CDR3 size: 14 residues. The chain's CDR3 is CATRKNPSKETQYF.

V and J are TRBV28 and TRBJ1-5; TCRdb calls TRBD1, which cannot be checked without DNA. The CDR3 runs 17 residues. The germline V gene encodes CDR1 MDHEN and CDR2 SYDVKM. The CDR3 here is CASSSLRQGLSNQPQHF.

V and J are TRBV5-1 and TRBJ1-6. Per the germline V gene, CDR1 is SGHRS and CDR2 is YFSETQ. CDR3 size: 14 residues. CDR3 region: CASSLSQHNSPLHF. Based on the CDR3 plus reference TRBV5-1 and TRBJ1-6, the full variable domain is KAGVTQTPRYLIKTRGQQVTLSCSPISGHRSVSWYQQTPGQGLQFLFEYFSETQRNKGNFPGRFSGRQFSNSRSEMNVSTLELGDSALYLCASSLSQHNSPLHFGNGTRLTVT.

This chain connects TRBV4-3 to TRBJ2-4; the D call from TCRdb, TRBD1, cannot be confirmed without DNA. The CDR3 runs 14 residues. In germline, CDR1 is LGHNA, CDR2 YSLEER. The CDR3 protein is CASSGTGLFDIQYF.

The chain combines TRBV7-2 with TRBJ2-4; TCRdb's assignment of TRBD2 cannot be checked, as there is no DNA. The CDR3 is 15 residues long. Germline CDR1 reads SGHTA; CDR2 reads FQGNSA. The CDR3 region is CASSLLAGDKNIQYF.

This CDR3 is CATSRDLNLRPQHF. This rearrangement joins TRBV15 to TRBJ1-5. Germline V gives CDR1 LNHNV, CDR2 YYDKDF (reference sequence). This CDR3 comprises 14 residues.

The rearrangement uses TRBV19 and TRBJ2-7; TCRdb calls TRBD2, which cannot be checked without DNA. Germline loops: CDR1 LNHDA, CDR2 SQIVND (reference sequence). CDR3 size: 14 residues. The CDR3 loop reads CASSLPLDEGPKIF.